The TCR beta chain under discussion was sequenced for a study of monozygotic twins with inflammatory bowel disease. A remark on this clonotype: Its antigen is not identified.

The CDR3 has 14 residues. Germline-derived CDR1 and CDR2 are SGHRS and YFSETQ. Study-wide results and limits: No detectable difference in repertoire similarity separated concordant from discordant twins, possibly as a result of limited power. Immunosuppressive treatments differing between patients may have added repertoire variability.

TCRdb processed the 5' RACE reads again and assigns one entry to each CDR3 protein, with no DNA. The specimen's table records under 200,000 distinct CDR3 sequences. The chain recombines TRBV5-1 with TRBJ2-7; TCRdb picks TRBD1, but there is no DNA to check that call. The TCR comes from a human donor with ulcerative colitis or Crohn's disease, or a healthy co-twin of an affected twin (not recorded which). Specimen: blood. The CDR3 sequence: CASSFSGAPPEQYF. The whole variable domain, filled in from reference TRBV5-1 and TRBJ2-7, reads KAGVTQTPRYLIKTRGQQVTLSCSPISGHRSVSWYQQTPGQGLQFLFEYFSETQRNKGNFPGRFSGRQFSNSRSEMNVSTLELGDSALYLCASSFSGAPPEQYFGPGTRLTVT.